What follows describes a single TCR beta chain. Both 60 Vbeta primers and 13 Jbeta primers went into the PCR. The method was immunoSEQ multiplex PCR; TCRdb's version includes in-frame clones alone and lacks a portion of them. The profile covers more than 150,000 clones, with around 83% appearing a single time and over 1.5% taken by the ten largest. This CDR3 region has 14 residues. Germline CDR1 SNHLY, CDR2 FYNNEI. The germline V and J ends were trimmed by 7 bases and 2 bases, with 14 bases remaining between them. The data stem from a study of cytomegalovirus exposure and HLA in healthy donors. This TCR was sampled from a man between 50 and 59 years old in good health and CMV-seronegative. The source material was PBMCs. This rearrangement joins TRBV2 to TRBJ1-2; tentative D call: TRBD1 (5 bases). In nucleotides, the CDR3 is TGTGCCAGCAACCGAGGGGAGGCGAACTATGGCTACACCTTC. It codes for CASNRGEANYGYTF.